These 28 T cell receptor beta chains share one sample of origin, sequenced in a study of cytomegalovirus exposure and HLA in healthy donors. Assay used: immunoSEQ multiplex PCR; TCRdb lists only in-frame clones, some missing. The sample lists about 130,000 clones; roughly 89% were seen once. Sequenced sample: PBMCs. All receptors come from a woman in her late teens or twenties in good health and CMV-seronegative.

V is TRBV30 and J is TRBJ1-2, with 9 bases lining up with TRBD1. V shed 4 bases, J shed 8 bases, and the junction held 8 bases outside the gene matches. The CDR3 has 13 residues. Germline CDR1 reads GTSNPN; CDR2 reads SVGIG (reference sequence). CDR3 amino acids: CAWKGTGREGYTF. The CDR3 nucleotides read TGTGCCTGGAAGGGGACAGGGCGTGAAGGCTACACCTTC.

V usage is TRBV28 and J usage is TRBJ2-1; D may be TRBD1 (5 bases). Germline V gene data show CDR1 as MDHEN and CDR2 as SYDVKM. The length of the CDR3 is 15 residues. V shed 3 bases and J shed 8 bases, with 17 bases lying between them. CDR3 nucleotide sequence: TGTGCCAGCAGTTTGACGGGCCACAGGATGGATGAGCAGTTCTTC. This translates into CASSLTGHRMDEQFF.

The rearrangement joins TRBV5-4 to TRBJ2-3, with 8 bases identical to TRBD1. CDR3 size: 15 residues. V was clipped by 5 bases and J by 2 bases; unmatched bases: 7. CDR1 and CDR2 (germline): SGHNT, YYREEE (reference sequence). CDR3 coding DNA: TGTGCCAGCAGAGTGGGACAGGAATCCACAGATACGCAGTATTTT. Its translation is CASRVGQESTDTQYF.

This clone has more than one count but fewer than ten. This chain's CDR3 is CASSPDSLYGYTF. In DNA, the CDR3 is TGTGCCAGCTCCCCTGACAGCCTCTATGGCTACACCTTC. J is TRBJ1-2 and V is TRBV18, with a possible D match to TRBD1 (5 bases). The CDR3 contains 13 residues. V lost 6 bases to trimming and J lost 4 bases, with 12 bases between them. The germline gives CDR1 KGHSH, CDR2 LQKENI.

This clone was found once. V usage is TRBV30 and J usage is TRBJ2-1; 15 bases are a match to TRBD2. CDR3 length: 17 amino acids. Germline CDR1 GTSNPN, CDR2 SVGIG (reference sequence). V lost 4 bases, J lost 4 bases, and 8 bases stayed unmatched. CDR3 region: CAWTIGLAGGVYNEQFF. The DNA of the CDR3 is TGTGCCTGGACCATCGGACTAGCGGGGGGGGTTTACAATGAGCAGTTCTTC.

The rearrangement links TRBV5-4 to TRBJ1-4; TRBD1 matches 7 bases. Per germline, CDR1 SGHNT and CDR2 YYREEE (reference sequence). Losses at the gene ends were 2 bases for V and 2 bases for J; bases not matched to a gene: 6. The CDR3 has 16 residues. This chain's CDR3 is CASSLQQGLTNEKLFF. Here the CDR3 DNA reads TGTGCCAGCAGCTTACAACAGGGGCTTACTAATGAAAAACTGTTTTTT. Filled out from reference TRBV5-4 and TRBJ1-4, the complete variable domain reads ETGVTQSPTHLIKTRGQQVTLRCSSQSGHNTVSWYQQALGQGPQFIFQYYREEENGRGNFPPRFSGLQFPNYSSELNVNALELDDSALYLCASSLQQGLTNEKLFFGSGTQLSVL.

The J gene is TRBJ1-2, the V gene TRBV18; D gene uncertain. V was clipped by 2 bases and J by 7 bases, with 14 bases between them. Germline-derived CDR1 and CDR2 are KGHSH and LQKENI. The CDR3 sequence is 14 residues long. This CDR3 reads CASSPNQGSPGYTF. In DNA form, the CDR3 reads TGTGCCAGCTCACCAAATCAAGGGAGCCCTGGCTACACCTTC.

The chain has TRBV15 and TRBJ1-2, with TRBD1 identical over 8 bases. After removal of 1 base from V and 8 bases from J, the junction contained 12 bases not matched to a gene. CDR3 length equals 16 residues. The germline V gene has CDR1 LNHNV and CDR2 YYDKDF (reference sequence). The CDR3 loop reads CATSRVQGAGWRGYTF. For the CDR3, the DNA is TGTGCCACCAGCAGAGTGCAGGGGGCGGGGTGGAGGGGCTACACCTTC.

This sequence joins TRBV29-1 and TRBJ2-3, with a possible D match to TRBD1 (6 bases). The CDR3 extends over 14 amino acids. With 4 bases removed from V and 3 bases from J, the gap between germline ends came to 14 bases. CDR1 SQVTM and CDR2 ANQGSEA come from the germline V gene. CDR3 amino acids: CSVGVRGGTDTQYF. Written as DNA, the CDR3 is TGCAGCGTTGGGGTCAGGGGTGGGACAGATACGCAGTATTTT.

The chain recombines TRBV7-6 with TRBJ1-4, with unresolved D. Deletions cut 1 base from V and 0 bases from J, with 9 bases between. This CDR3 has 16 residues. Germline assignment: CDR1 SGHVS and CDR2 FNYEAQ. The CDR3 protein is CASSLVTASTNEKLFF. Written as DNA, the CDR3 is TGTGCCAGCAGCTTAGTAACAGCCTCAACTAATGAAAAACTGTTTTTT.

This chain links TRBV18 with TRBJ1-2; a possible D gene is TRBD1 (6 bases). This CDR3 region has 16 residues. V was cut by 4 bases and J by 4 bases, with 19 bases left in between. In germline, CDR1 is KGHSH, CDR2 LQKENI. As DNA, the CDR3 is TGTGCCAGCTCACGCGGGGGGGGCACCGCTAGCTATGGCTACACCTTC. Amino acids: CASSRGGGTASYGYTF.

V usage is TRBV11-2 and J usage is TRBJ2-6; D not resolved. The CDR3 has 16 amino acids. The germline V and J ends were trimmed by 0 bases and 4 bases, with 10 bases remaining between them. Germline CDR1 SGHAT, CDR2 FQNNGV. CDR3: CASSLDRVFGANVLTF. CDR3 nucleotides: TGTGCCAGCAGCTTAGATAGAGTCTTCGGGGCCAACGTCCTGACTTTC.

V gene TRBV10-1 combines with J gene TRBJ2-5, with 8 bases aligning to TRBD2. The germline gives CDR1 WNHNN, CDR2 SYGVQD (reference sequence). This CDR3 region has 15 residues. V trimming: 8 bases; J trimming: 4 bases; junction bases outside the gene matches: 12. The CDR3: CASSQRPGLGETQYF. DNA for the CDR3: TGCGCCAGCTCGCAACGTCCGGGACTAGGAGAGACCCAGTACTTC.

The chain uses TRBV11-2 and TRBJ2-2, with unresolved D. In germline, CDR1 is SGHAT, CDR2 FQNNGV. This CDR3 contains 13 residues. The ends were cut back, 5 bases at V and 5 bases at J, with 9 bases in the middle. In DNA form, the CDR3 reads TGTGCCAGCAGCCCCCGTTATACCGGGGAGCTGTTTTTT. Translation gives CASSPRYTGELFF.

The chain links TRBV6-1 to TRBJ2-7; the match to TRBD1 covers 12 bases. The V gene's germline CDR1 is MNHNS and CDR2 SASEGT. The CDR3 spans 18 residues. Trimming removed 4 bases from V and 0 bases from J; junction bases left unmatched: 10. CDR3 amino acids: CASSGDRGPFKSSYEQYF. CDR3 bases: TGTGCCAGCAGTGGGGACAGGGGGCCCTTCAAAAGCTCCTACGAGCAGTACTTC.

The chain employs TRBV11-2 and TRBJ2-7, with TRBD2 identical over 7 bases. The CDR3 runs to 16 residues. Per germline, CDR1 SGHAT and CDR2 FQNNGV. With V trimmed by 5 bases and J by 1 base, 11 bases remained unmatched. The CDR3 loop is CASSTHSGELSYEQYF. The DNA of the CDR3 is TGTGCCAGCAGCACGCACAGCGGGGAGCTGTCCTACGAGCAGTACTTC.

This CDR3 reads CASSPQGGTGELFF. As DNA, the CDR3 is TGTGCCAGCAGCCCACAGGGCGGAACCGGGGAGCTGTTTTTT. V gene TRBV9 combines with J gene TRBJ2-2; perhaps TRBD1 as D (6 bases). Trimming removed 4 bases at V and 5 bases at J, with 12 bases between. The CDR3 is made up of 14 amino acids. CDR1 is SGDLS and CDR2 is YYNGEE in the germline V gene.

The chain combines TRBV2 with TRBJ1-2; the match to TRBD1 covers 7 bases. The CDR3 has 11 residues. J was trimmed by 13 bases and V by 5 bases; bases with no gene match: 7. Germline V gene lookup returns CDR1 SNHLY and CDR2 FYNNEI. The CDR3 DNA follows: TGTGCCAGCAGTCTCGATCACAGGGGCACCTTC. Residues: CASSLDHRGTF.

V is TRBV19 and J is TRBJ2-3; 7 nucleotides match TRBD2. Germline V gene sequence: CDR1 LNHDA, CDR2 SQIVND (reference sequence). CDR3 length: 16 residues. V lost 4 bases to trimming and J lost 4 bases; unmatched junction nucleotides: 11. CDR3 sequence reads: CASSNFELASSDTQYF. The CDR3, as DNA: TGTGCCAGTAGTAATTTTGAACTAGCGAGCTCAGATACGCAGTATTTT.

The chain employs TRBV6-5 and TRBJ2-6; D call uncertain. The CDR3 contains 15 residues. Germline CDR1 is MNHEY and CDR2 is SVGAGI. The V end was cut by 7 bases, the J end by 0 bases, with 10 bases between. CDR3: CASTSHHSGANVLTF. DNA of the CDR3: TGTGCCAGCACCAGTCATCACTCTGGGGCCAACGTCCTGACTTTC.

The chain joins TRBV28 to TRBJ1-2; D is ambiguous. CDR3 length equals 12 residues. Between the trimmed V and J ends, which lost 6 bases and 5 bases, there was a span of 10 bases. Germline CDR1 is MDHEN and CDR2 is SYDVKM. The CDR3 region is CASRSPGYGYTF. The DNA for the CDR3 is TGTGCCAGCAGGTCCCCAGGATATGGCTACACCTTC.

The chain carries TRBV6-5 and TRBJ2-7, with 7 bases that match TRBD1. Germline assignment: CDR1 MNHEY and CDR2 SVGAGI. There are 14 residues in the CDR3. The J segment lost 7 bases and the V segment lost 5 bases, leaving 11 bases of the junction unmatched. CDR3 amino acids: CASSRLQGSGEQYF. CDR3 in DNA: TGTGCCAGCAGTAGACTACAGGGGTCGGGGGAGCAGTACTTC.

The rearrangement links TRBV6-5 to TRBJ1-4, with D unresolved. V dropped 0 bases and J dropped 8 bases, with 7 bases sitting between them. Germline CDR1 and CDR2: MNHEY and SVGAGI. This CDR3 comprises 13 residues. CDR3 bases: TGTGCCAGCAGTTACTCGAGATCAGAAAAACTGTTTTTT. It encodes CASSYSRSEKLFF.

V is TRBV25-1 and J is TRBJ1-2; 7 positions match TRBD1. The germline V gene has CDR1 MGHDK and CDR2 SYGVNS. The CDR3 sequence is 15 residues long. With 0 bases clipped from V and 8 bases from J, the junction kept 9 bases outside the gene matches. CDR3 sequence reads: CASSEYRDRESGYTF. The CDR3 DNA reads TGTGCCAGCAGTGAATATCGAGACAGGGAAAGCGGCTACACCTTC.

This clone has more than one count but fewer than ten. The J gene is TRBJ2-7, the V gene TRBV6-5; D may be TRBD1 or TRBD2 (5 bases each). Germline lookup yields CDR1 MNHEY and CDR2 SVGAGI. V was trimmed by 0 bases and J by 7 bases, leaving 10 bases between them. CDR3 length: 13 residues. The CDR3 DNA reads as TGTGCCAGCAGTTACTCGAGGGGACGGGAGCAGTACGTC. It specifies CASSYSRGREQYV.

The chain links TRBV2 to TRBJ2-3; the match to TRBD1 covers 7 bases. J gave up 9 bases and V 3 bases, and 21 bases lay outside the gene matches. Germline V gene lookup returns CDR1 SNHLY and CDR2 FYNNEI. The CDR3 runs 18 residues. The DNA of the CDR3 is TGTGCCAGCAGTGACGGACAGGATCCTTTATGGAGGCCCGAAACGCAGTATTTT. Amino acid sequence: CASSDGQDPLWRPETQYF.

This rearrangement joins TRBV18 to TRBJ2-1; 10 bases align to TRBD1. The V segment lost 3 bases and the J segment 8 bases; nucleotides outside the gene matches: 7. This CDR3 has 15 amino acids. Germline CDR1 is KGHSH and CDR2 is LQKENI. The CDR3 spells CASSPFPGQGYEQFF. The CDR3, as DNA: TGTGCCAGCTCACCTTTCCCGGGACAGGGGTATGAGCAGTTCTTC. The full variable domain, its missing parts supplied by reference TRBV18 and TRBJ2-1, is NAGVMQNPRHLVRRRGQEARLRCSPMKGHSHVYWYRQLPEEGLKFMVYLQKENIIDESGMPKERFSAEFPKEGPSILRIQQVVRGDSAAYFCASSPFPGQGYEQFFGPGTRLTVL.

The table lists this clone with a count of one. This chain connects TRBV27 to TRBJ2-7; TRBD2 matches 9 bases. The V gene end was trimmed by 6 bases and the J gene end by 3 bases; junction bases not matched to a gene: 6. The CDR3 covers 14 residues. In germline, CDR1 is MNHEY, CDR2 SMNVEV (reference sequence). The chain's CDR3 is CASRPSGVIYEQYV. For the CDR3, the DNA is TGTGCCAGCAGACCTAGCGGGGTAATCTACGAGCAGTACGTC.